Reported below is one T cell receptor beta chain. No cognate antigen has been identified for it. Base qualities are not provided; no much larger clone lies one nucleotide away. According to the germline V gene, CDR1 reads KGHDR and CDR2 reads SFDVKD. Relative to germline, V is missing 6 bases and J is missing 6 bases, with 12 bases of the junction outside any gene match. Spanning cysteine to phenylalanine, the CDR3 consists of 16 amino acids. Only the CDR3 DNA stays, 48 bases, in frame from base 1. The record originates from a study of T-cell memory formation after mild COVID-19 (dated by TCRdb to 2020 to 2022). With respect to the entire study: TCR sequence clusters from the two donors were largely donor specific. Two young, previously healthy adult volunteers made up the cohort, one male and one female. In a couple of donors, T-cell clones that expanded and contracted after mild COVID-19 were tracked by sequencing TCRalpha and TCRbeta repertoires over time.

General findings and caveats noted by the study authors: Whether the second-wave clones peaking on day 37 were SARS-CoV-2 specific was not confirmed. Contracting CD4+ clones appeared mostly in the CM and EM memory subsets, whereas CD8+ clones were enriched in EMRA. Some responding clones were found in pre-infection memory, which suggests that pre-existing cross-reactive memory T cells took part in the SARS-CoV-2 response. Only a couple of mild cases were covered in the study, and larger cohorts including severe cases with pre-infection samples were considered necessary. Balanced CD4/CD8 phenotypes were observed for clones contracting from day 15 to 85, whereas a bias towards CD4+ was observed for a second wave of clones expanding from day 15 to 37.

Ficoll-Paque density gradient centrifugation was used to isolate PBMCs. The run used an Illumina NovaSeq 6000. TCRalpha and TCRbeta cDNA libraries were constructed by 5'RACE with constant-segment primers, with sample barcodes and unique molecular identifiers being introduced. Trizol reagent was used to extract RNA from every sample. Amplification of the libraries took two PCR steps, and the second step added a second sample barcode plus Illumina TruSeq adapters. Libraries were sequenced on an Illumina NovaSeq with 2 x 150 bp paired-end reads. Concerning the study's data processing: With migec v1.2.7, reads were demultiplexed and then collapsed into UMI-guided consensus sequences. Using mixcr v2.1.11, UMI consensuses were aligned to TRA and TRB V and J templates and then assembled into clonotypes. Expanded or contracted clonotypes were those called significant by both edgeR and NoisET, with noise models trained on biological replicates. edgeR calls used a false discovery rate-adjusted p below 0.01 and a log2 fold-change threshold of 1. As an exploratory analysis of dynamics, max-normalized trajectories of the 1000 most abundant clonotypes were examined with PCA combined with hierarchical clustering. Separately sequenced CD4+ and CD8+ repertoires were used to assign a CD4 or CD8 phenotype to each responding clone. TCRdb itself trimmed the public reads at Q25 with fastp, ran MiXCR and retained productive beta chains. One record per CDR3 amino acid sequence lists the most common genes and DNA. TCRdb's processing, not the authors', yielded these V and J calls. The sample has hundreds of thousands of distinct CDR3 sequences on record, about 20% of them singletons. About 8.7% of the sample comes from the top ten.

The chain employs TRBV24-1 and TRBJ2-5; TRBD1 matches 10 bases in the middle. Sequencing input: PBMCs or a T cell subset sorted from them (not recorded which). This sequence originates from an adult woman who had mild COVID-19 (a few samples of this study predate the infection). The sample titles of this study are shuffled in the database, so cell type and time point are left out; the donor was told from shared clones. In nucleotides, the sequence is TGTGCCACCAGTCCCTCCGGGACAGGGGATGGGAAGACCCAGTACTTC. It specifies CATSPSGTGDGKTQYF.